This TCR beta chain was captured by sequencing in a study of blood T cell repertoires in COVID-19. In the study overall: Samples of COVID-19 (acute and convalescent) were obtained from the United States, Italy and Spain. The cDNA or gDNA used as material had been derived from T cells, B-cell-depleted T cells, or PBMCs.

Germline CDR1 reads LNHDA; CDR2 reads SQIVND (reference sequence). The junction had 6 bases not matched to a gene; V was cut back by 5 bases and J by 5 bases. This CDR3 comprises 16 residues. Under the authors' procedure: Estimates of nucleated cell counts were drawn from the amplification of reference gene primers. This table comes from immunoSEQ multiplex PCR, and its TCRdb copy is limited to in-frame clones, with some not included. V and J calls and clone size are those listed in that table; D and trimming were worked out from the DNA. The sample has roughly 100,000 clones, approximately 86% seen once.

The chain has TRBV19 and TRBJ2-3; TRBD2 matches 14 bases. Sequencing was performed on peripheral blood. This TCR came from a man between 50 and 59 years old with active or convalescent COVID-19. The CDR3 sequence is CASSSGLAGARDTQYF. The CDR3 bases are TGTGCCAGTAGTTCGGGACTAGCGGGGGCCCGAGATACGCAGTATTTT.